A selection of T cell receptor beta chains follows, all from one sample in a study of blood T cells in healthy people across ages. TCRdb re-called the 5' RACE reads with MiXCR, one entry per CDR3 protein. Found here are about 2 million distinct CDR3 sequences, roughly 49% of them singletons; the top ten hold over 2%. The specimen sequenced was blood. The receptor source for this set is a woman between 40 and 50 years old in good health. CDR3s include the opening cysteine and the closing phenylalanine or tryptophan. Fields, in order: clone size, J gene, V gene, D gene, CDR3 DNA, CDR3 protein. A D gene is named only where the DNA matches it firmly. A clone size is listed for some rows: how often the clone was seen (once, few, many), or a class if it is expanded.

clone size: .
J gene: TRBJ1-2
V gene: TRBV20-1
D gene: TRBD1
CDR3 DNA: TGCAGTGCTAGTCCGGGACAGGGGGTTCGCGGCTACACCTTC
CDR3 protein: CSASPGQGVRGYTF

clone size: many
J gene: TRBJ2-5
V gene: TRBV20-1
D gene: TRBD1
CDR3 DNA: TGCAGTGGGACTAGGACAGGGGTTCAAGAGACCCAGTACTTC
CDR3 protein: CSGTRTGVQETQYF

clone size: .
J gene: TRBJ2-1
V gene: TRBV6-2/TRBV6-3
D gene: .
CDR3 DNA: TGTGCCAGCAGTACCATGGACAATGAGCAGTTCTTC
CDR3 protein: CASSTMDNEQFF

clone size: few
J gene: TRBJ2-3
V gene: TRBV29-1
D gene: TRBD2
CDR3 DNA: TGCAGCGCTCTGGGACTAGCCCCAGCGTTCGCGCAGTATTTT
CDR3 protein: CSALGLAPAFAQYF

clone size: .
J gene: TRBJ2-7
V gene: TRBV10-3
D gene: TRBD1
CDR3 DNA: TGTGCCACGGCCCGGGACAGTTACGAGCAGTACTTC
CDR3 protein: CATARDSYEQYF

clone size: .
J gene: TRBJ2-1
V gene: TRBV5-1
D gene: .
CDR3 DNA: TGCGCCAGCAGCTTACAGGGTCCAAGCTCCTACAATGAGCAGTTCTTC
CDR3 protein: CASSLQGPSSYNEQFF

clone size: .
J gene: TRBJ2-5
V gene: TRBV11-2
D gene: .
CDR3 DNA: TGTGCCAGCAGCTTAGACGTTTTGGACAGTTCTCAAGAGACCCAGTACTTC
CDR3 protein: CASSLDVLDSSQETQYF

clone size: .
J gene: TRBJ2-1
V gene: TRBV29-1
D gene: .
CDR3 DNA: TGCAGCGTTGAAGATCGGTGGGGATCCTACAATGAGCAGTTCTTC
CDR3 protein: CSVEDRWGSYNEQFF

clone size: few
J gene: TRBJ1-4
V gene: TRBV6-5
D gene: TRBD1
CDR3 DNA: TGTGCCAGCAGCGACATATATAGGACAGGGGAAAAACTGTTTTTT
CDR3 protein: CASSDIYRTGEKLFF

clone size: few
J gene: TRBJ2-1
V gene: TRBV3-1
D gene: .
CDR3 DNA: TGTGCCAGCAGCCAGGGGACGTTACTTAATGAGCAGTTCTTC
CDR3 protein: CASSQGTLLNEQFF

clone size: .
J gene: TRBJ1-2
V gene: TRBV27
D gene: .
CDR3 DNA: TGTGCCAGCAGTGCCGGGGGTCGAAGGGTGGGCTACACCTTC
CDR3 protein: CASSAGGRRVGYTF

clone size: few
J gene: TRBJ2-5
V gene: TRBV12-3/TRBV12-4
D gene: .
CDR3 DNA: TGTGCCAGCAGTTCGCAATTACAGGGAGAAGAGACCCAGTACTTC
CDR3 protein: CASSSQLQGEETQYF

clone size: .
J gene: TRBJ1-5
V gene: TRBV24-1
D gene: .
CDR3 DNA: TGTGCCACCAGTGATGTCAACCAGGGGAACAATCAGCCCCAGCATTTT
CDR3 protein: CATSDVNQGNNQPQHF

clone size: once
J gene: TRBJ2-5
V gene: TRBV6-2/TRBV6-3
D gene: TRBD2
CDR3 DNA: TGTGCCAGCAGCTCCACTATAGCGGGGGCGACCCAAGAGACCCAGTACTTC
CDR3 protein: CASSSTIAGATQETQYF

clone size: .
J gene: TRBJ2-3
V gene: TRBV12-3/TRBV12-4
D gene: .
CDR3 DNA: TGTGCCTGCAGAACGACTGACACAGATACGCAGTATTTT
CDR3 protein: CACRTTDTDTQYF

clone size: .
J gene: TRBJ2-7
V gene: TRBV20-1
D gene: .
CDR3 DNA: TGCAGTGCGAGAGAGAGGAGCTCCTACGTGCAGTACTTC
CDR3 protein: CSARERSSYVQYF

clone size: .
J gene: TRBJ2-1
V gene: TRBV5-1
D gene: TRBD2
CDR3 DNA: TGCGCCAGCAGCTTGGAAGGTAGCGGGAGCCACAATGAGCAGTTCTTC
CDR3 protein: CASSLEGSGSHNEQFF

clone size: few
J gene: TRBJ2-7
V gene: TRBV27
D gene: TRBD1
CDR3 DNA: TGTGCCAGCAGTTCCTGGGACAGGATGAGAAACGAGCAGTACTTC
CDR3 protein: CASSSWDRMRNEQYF

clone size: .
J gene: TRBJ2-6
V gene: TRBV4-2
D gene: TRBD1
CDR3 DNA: TGTGCCAGCAGCCAAGTAGAGGGGGCTGGGGCCGACGTCCTGACTTTC
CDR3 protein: CASSQVEGAGADVLTF

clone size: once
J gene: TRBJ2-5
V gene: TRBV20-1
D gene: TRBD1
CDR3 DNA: TGCAGTGCTAAGGACAGGGGAGGCGATGAGCAGTACTTC
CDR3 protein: CSAKDRGGDEQYF

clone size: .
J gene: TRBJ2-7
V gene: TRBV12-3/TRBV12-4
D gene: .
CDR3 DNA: TGTGCCAGCAGTTTCGGAGGAGCAGGAGGGGACGAGCAGTACTTC
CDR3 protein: CASSFGGAGGDEQYF

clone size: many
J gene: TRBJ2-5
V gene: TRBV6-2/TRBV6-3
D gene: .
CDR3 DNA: TGTGCCAGCAGTTACAAGACAGAAGAGACCCAGTACTTC
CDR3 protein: CASSYKTEETQYF

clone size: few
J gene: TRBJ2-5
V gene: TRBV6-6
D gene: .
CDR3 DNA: TGTGCCAGCAGTTACGGGACCCGGGAAGAGACCCAGTACTTC
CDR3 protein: CASSYGTREETQYF

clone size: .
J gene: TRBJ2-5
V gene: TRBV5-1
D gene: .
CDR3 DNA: TGCGCCAGCAGAGTAGGGCTGGAGGAGACCCAGTACTTC
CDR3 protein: CASRVGLEETQYF

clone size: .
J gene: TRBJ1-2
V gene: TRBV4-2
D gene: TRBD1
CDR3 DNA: TGTGCCAGCAGCCATGCGCCGGGACAGCCGTTCTATGGCTACACCTTC
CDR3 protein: CASSHAPGQPFYGYTF

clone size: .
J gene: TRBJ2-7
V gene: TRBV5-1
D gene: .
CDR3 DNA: TGCGCCAGCAGCTTGGCACTAGGAAGAAGAGTTGAGCAGTACTTC
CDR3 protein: CASSLALGRRVEQYF

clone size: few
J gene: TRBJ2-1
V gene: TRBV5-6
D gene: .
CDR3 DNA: TGTGCCAGCAGCTTGTACGGGGTTGATGAGCAGTTCTTC
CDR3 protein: CASSLYGVDEQFF

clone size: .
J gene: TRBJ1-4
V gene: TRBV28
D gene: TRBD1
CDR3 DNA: TGTGCCAGCAGTCAAGCCGCAGGGGGCGGTGAAAAACTGTTTTTT
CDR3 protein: CASSQAAGGGEKLFF

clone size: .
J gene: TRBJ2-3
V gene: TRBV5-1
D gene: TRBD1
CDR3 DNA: TGCGCCAGCAGCAAATCCACAGGGGTGGGCACAGATACGCAGTATTTT
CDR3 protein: CASSKSTGVGTDTQYF

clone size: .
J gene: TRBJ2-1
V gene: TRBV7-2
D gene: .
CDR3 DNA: TGTGCCAGCAGCTCTCGCCCCGGGACCTCCTACAATGAGCAGTTCTTC
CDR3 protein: CASSSRPGTSYNEQFF

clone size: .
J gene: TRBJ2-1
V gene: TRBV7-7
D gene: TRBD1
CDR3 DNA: TGTGCTAGCAGCCCGACAGGGGGACTGCCGAACAATGAGCAGTTCTTC
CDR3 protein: CASSPTGGLPNNEQFF

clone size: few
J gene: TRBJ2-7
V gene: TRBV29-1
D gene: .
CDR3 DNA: TGCAGCGTTGAATCTGGGCCCTCCTACGAGCAGTACTTC
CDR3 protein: CSVESGPSYEQYF

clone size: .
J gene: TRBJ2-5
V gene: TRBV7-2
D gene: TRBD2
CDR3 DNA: TGTGCCAGCATCAATACTCCACCGGGACTAGCGGGGGGCCTGGAGACCCAGTACTTC
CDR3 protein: CASINTPPGLAGGLETQYF